Listed here are 26 T cell receptor beta chains from one sample, sequenced in a study of Graves' ophthalmopathy and Graves' hyperthyroidism. Transcripts of RNA were the source for amplifying TCR beta CDR3 regions. Second-round multiplex PCR came after a first-round RT-PCR that employed HTBI primers. TCRdb analysed the multiplex PCR reads with MiXCR anew, one entry per CDR3 protein. Of over a million distinct CDR3 sequences in the sample, around a third were seen once. The sequencing input was peripheral blood or thyroid tissue (not recorded which). These receptors were collected from an adult man with Graves' hyperthyroidism.

At least ten counts were recorded for this clonotype. The rearrangement joins TRBV25-1 to TRBJ1-3; TRBD1 matches at 8 bases. Trimming at V came to 4 bases and at J to 1 base, leaving 3 bases not matched to a gene. The CDR3 consists of 15 residues. CDR1 is MGHDK, CDR2 SYGVNS, per germline. For the CDR3, the DNA is TGTGCCAGCAGTGGGCGGACAGGGTCTGGAAACACCATATATTTT. Translated, it gives CASSGRTGSGNTIYF.

The chain joins TRBV10-2 to TRBJ1-5; 7 positions match TRBD1. In germline, CDR1 is WSHSY, CDR2 SAAADI. The V and J ends lost 2 bases and 4 bases, in that order; junction bases with no gene match: 14. This CDR3 has 18 residues. In DNA form, the CDR3 reads TGCGCCAGCAGTGAGAACGTTTGGGGGGACAGCCTAAATCAGCCCCAGCATTTT. This gives the protein CASSENVWGDSLNQPQHF.

This clonotype has a handful of counts. The gene calls are TRBV10-3 and TRBJ1-6; a possible D gene is TRBD1 (6 bases). This CDR3 region has 16 residues. Germline values: CDR1 ENHRY, CDR2 SYGVKD. Trimming removed 3 bases at V and 10 bases at J, with 19 bases between. DNA for the CDR3: TGTGCCATCAGTGACGGGGGGCCCTTTTTGAAGTCACCCCTCCACTTT. Residues: CAISDGGPFLKSPLHF.

This chain uses TRBV19 with TRBJ1-2; no reliable D call. V lost 6 bases and J 2 bases, leaving 7 bases between the germline ends. Germline V CDR1 and CDR2: LNHDA, SQIVND (reference sequence). The CDR3 length is 12 residues. The CDR3 region is CASSQLNYGYTF. The CDR3 DNA sequence: TGTGCCAGTAGCCAACTCAACTATGGCTACACCTTC.

V usage is TRBV7-6 and J usage is TRBJ2-2; the D gene could be TRBD1 or TRBD2 (5 bases each). There are 15 residues in the CDR3. In germline, CDR1 is SGHVS, CDR2 FNYEAQ. V was clipped by 5 bases and J by 6 bases, with 16 bases between them. The CDR3 is CASSTRDASPGELFF. The CDR3 nucleotides read TGTGCCAGCAGCACCCGGGACGCCTCCCCCGGGGAGCTGTTTTTT.

This clonotype was detected only once. The junction departs from the called germline gene at one end, perhaps through a read error. The genes are TRBV7-9 and TRBJ2-7; D unresolved. The CDR3 spans 17 residues. CDR1 and CDR2 from the germline V gene are SEHNR and FQNEAQ (reference sequence). The CDR3 loop is CASSRGDAALNSYEQYF. The CDR3 nucleotides are TGCGCCAGCAGCCGAGGCGATGCAGCTCTAAACTCCTACGAGCAGTACTTC.

There are many counts of this clonotype. Here the CDR3 reads CASSQEVNYGYTF. CDR3 bases: TGCGCCAGCAGCCAAGAGGTTAACTATGGCTACACCTTC. The chain combines TRBV4-3 with TRBJ1-2; D is unclear. The length of the CDR3 is 13 residues. The V gene lost 0 bases and the J gene lost 1 base, with 3 bases spanning the gap. Germline CDR1 LGHNA, CDR2 YSLEER.

Only a few counts were recorded for this clonotype. The chain recombines TRBV3-1 with TRBJ2-7; 11 nucleotides align to TRBD2. The CDR3 has 17 amino acids. Germline loops: CDR1 LGHDT, CDR2 YNNKEL (reference sequence). Trimming took 2 bases from V and 0 from J; bases not matched to a gene: 6. CDR3 region: CASSQLGLAANSYEQYF. For the CDR3, the DNA is TGTGCCAGCAGCCAATTGGGACTAGCGGCTAACTCCTACGAGCAGTACTTC.

V usage is TRBV2 and J usage is TRBJ1-3; D is unclear. V shed 3 bases and J shed 0 bases, with 9 bases lying between them. Germline V gene lookup returns CDR1 SNHLY and CDR2 FYNNEI. The CDR3 totals 15 residues. Here the CDR3 reads CASSDRRNSGNTIYF. The CDR3, as DNA: TGTGCCAGCAGTGACAGGCGAAACTCTGGAAACACCATATATTTT.

V usage is TRBV29-1 and J usage is TRBJ2-5, with D perhaps matching TRBD2 (5 bases). The CDR3 loop spans 13 amino acids. V gave up 8 bases and J gave up 5 bases, with 18 bases separating them. Germline CDR1 is SQVTM and CDR2 is ANQGSEA. The CDR3 spells CSLSGNYRETQYF. DNA of the CDR3: TGCAGCTTGTCGGGAAACTACCGGGAGACCCAGTACTTC. The full variable domain, with the rest looked up from reference TRBV29-1 and TRBJ2-5, is SAVISQKPSRDICQRGTSLTIQCQVDSQVTMMFWYRQQPGQSLTLIATANQGSEATYESGFVIDKFPISRPNLTFSTLTVSNMSPEDSSIYLCSLSGNYRETQYFGPGTRLLVL.

About this clonotype: One base away lies a much larger clone, so this may be a sequencing read error. This chain connects TRBV7-2 to TRBJ1-6; tentative D call: TRBD1 (5 bases). Germline assignment: CDR1 SGHTA and CDR2 FQGNSA. The germline V and J ends were trimmed by 4 bases and 3 bases, with 13 bases remaining between them. The CDR3 length is 16 residues. CDR3 bases: TGTGCCAGCAGCTCGGGACCAACGGTCTATAATTCACCCCTCCACTTT. It encodes CASSSGPTVYNSPLHF.

This clonotype was found many times. This chain's CDR3 is CASKGQGGTEAFF. The CDR3 region has the DNA TGTGCCAGCAAGGGACAGGGCGGCACTGAAGCTTTCTTT. The chain recombines TRBV25-1 with TRBJ1-1, with 9 bases aligning to TRBD1. Looked up from germline, CDR1 is MGHDK and CDR2 is SYGVNS. Trimming at V came to 7 bases and at J to 4 bases, leaving 4 bases not matched to a gene. The CDR3 is 13 amino acids.

On this clonotype: A much more abundant neighbour one base away suggests this may be a read error. The gene calls are TRBV5-1 and TRBJ2-7; 9 bases map to TRBD1. The J segment lost 6 bases and the V segment lost 7 bases, leaving 8 bases of the junction unmatched. This CDR3 is 13 amino acids long. Germline values: CDR1 SGHRS, CDR2 YFSETQ. The CDR3 here is CASGKGQGGEQYF. The CDR3 nucleotides are TGCGCCAGCGGCAAGGGACAGGGTGGCGAGCAGTACTTC.

This clonotype was detected many times. The rearrangement uses TRBV20-1 and TRBJ2-5, with D tentatively TRBD2 (6 bases). The V end lost 3 bases, the J end lost 2 bases, and 19 bases lay between the germline ends. The CDR3 length is 16 residues. Germline V gives CDR1 DFQATT, CDR2 SNEGSKA (reference sequence). In DNA, the CDR3 is TGCAGTGCTAGTAGAGGGGCCGGGACTCCACAAGAGACCCAGTACTTC. Its protein is CSASRGAGTPQETQYF.

For this clonotype: Germline and junction disagree at one end, which may indicate a read error. The chain is built from TRBV19 and TRBJ1-2; D perhaps matches TRBD1 (6 bases). From germline, CDR1 is LNHDA and CDR2 SQIVND (reference sequence). This CDR3 contains 13 residues. Written as DNA, the CDR3 is TGTGCCAGTCGGGACACCAACTACTATGGCTGCACCTTC. As protein: CASRDTNYYGCTF.

The chain couples TRBV5-1 to TRBJ2-5, with 11 bases aligning to TRBD2. Germline V CDR1 and CDR2: SGHRS, YFSETQ. This CDR3 is 15 amino acids long. Trimming removed 4 bases from V and 5 bases from J; junction bases left unmatched: 7. In DNA, the CDR3 is TGCGCCAGCAGCATCACTAGCGGGAGTATGGAGACCCAGTACTTC. It encodes CASSITSGSMETQYF. Filled out from reference TRBV5-1 and TRBJ2-5, the complete variable domain reads KAGVTQTPRYLIKTRGQQVTLSCSPISGHRSVSWYQQTPGQGLQFLFEYFSETQRNKGNFPGRFSGRQFSNSRSEMNVSTLELGDSALYLCASSITSGSMETQYFGPGTRLLVL.

The chain joins TRBV4-1 to TRBJ2-7; D remains ambiguous. The CDR3 consists of 15 residues. The V gene's germline CDR1 is MGHRA and CDR2 YSYEKL. Between the trimmed V and J ends, which lost 2 bases and 3 bases, there was a span of 14 bases. The CDR3 DNA reads TGCGCCAGCAGCCAACGCAGAGGTGATAACTACGAGCAGTACTTC. Translated, it gives CASSQRRGDNYEQYF.

The chain couples TRBV6-1 to TRBJ2-5; D possibly uses TRBD1 or TRBD2 (6 bases each). The CDR3 spans 14 residues. From germline, CDR1 is MNHNS and CDR2 SASEGT. Trimming removed 7 bases at V and 4 bases at J, with 16 bases between. The CDR3 DNA reads as TGTGCCAGCACTCGGGGGCTCAACGCAGAGACCCAGTACTTC. It encodes CASTRGLNAETQYF.

The rearrangement uses TRBV7-9 and TRBJ2-7; 9 bases agree with TRBD2. The CDR3 has 14 amino acids. Germline loops: CDR1 SEHNR, CDR2 FQNEAQ (reference sequence). J lost 3 bases, V lost 5 bases, and 5 bases had no gene match. CDR3 amino acids: CASSQSGGHYEQYF. The CDR3 nucleotides read TGTGCCAGCAGCCAAAGCGGGGGGCACTACGAGCAGTACTTC.

The gene calls are TRBV5-1 and TRBJ2-5; D is undetermined. This CDR3 comprises 13 residues. V lost 4 bases and J lost 2, with 9 bases in between. Germline V gene lookup returns CDR1 SGHRS and CDR2 YFSETQ. CDR3 sequence (DNA): TGCGCCAGCAGCCCATGGATGCAAGAGACCCAGTACTTC. Translated: CASSPWMQETQYF.

The V gene is TRBV5-6, the J gene TRBJ1-5, with a tentative D call TRBD1 (5 bases). Germline values: CDR1 SGHDT, CDR2 YYEEEE. V lost 2 bases and J 3 bases, leaving 9 bases between the germline ends. The CDR3 is 14 residues long. CDR3 protein: CASSFRGNNQPQHF. The CDR3 DNA sequence: TGTGCCAGCAGCTTTAGGGGAAACAATCAGCCCCAGCATTTT.

There are many counts of this clonotype. This rearrangement joins TRBV25-1 to TRBJ1-1; no firm D call. Trimming took off 3 bases at V and 4 bases at J, with 12 bases between the two ends. The CDR3 loop spans 14 amino acids. Germline V gives CDR1 MGHDK, CDR2 SYGVNS. DNA for the CDR3: TGTGCCAGCAGTGAGGGAGGGATGAGCACTGAAGCTTTCTTT. It is translated as CASSEGGMSTEAFF.

This chain connects TRBV25-1 to TRBJ2-6, with TRBD1 matching over 8 bases. Germline V CDR1 and CDR2: MGHDK, SYGVNS. The CDR3 extends over 17 amino acids. V lost 3 bases, J lost 2 bases, and 6 bases stayed unmatched. The CDR3: CASSDAGGRPGANVLTF. CDR3 sequence (DNA): TGTGCCAGCAGTGACGCAGGGGGCCGGCCTGGGGCCAACGTCCTGACTTTC.

This clonotype was found many times. V usage is TRBV7-6 and J usage is TRBJ2-5; 10 nucleotides match TRBD2. This CDR3 region has 15 residues. Germline V gene sequence: CDR1 SGHVS, CDR2 FNYEAQ. Germline trimming cut 3 bases from V and 7 bases from J; bases unmatched to any gene: 8. CDR3 DNA sequence: TGTGCCAGCAGCTTGGCTAGCGGGGGAGAGGGGACCCAGTACTTC. Its translation: CASSLASGGEGTQYF.

This clonotype was detected only a few times. The rearrangement links TRBV20-1 to TRBJ2-2, with TRBD2 matching over 11 bases. Losses at the gene ends were 5 bases for V and 3 bases for J; bases not matched to a gene: 5. This CDR3 contains 15 residues. The germline gives CDR1 DFQATT, CDR2 SNEGSKA (reference sequence). The CDR3 loop is CSAPTSGTYTGELFF. CDR3 nucleotides: TGCAGTGCTCCGACTAGCGGGACATACACCGGGGAGCTGTTTTTT.

This clonotype was counted a few times. The rearrangement links TRBV12-3 or TRBV12-4 to TRBJ2-5; 7 bases line up with TRBD2. V gave up 2 bases and J gave up 5 bases; unmatched junction bases: 14. This CDR3 has 17 amino acids. CDR3 sequence: CASSLTWTRSGWETQYF. Here the CDR3 DNA reads TGTGCCAGCAGTTTAACTTGGACTAGAAGTGGGTGGGAGACCCAGTACTTC.